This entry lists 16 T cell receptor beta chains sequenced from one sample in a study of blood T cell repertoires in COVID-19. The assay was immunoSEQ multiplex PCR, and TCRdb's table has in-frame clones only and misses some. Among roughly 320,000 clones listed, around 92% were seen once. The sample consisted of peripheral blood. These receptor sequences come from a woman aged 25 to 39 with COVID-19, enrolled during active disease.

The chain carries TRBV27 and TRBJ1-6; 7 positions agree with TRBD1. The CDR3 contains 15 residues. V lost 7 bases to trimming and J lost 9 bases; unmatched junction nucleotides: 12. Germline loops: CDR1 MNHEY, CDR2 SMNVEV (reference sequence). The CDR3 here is CASTLAGGSRSPLHF. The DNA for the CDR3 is TGTGCCAGCACCTTGGCAGGGGGTAGTCGTTCACCCCTCCACTTT.

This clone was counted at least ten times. The CDR3 bases are TGTGCCAGCAGTTTGAGTCAGGCGGGCTACACCTTC. Its protein product is CASSLSQAGYTF. The V call is TRBV12-3 or TRBV12-4, the J call TRBJ1-2; D uncertain. The CDR3 covers 12 residues. The V end was cut by 3 bases, the J end by 8 bases, with 10 bases between.

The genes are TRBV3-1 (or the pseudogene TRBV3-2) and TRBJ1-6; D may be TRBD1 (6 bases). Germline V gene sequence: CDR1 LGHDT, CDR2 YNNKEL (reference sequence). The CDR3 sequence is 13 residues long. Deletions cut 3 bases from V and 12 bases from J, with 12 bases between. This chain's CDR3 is CASSQRGMRPLHF. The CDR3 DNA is TGTGCCAGCAGCCAGAGGGGGATGAGACCCCTCCACTTT.

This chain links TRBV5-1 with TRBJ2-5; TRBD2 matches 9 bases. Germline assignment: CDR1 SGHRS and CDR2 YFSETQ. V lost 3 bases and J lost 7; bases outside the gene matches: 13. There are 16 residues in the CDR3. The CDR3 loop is CASSWGSSGTLGTQYF. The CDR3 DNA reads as TGCGCCAGCAGCTGGGGGTCTAGCGGGACGCTGGGGACCCAGTACTTC.

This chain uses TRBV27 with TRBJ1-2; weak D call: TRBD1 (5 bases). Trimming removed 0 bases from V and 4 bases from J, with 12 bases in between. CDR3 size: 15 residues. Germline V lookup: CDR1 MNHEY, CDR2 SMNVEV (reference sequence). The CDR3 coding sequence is TGTGCCAGCAGTTTATCAGGGGTTGGGGTCTATGGCTACACCTTC. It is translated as CASSLSGVGVYGYTF.

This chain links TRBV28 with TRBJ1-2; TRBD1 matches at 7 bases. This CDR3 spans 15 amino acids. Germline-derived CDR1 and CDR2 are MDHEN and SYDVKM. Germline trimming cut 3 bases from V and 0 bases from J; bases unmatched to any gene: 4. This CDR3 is CASSLPQGTNYGYTF. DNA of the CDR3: TGTGCCAGCAGTTTGCCACAGGGGACTAACTATGGCTACACCTTC.

CDR3 loop: CASSLEGSRPNTEAFF. The CDR3 DNA follows: TGCGCCAGCAGCTTGGAAGGGAGCAGGCCGAACACTGAAGCTTTCTTT. The rearrangement links TRBV5-1 to TRBJ1-1; D ambiguous. The CDR3 loop spans 16 amino acids. Trimming left V 0 bases short and J 1 base short, with 13 bases between. Germline V gives CDR1 SGHRS, CDR2 YFSETQ.

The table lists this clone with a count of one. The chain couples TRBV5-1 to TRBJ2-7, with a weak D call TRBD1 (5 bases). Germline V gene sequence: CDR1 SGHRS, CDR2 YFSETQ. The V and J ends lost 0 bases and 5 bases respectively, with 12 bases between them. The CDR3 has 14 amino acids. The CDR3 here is CASSLAAGLDEQYV. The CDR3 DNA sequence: TGCGCCAGCAGCTTGGCGGCAGGGCTAGACGAGCAGTACGTC.

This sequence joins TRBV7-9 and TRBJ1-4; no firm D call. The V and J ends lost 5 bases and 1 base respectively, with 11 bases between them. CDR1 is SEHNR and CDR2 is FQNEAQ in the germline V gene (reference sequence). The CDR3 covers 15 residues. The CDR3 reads CASSQPRETNEKLFF. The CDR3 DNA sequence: TGTGCCAGCAGCCAGCCCCGGGAAACTAATGAAAAACTGTTTTTT.

CDR3 DNA sequence: TGTGCCAGCAGCGTAGTTGCGGGGGGGCCTAGAGATACGCAGTATTTT. As protein: CASSVVAGGPRDTQYF. This chain joins TRBV9 and TRBJ2-3, with 9 bases fitting TRBD2. V was clipped by 0 bases and J by 5 bases; unmatched bases: 7. Germline CDR1 SGDLS, CDR2 YYNGEE. The length of the CDR3 is 16 residues. Filled out from reference TRBV9 and TRBJ2-3, the complete variable domain reads DSGVTQTPKHLITATGQRVTLRCSPRSGDLSVYWYQQSLDQGLQFLIQYYNGEERAKGNILERFSAQQFPDLHSELNLSSLELGDSALYFCASSVVAGGPRDTQYFGPGTRLTVL.

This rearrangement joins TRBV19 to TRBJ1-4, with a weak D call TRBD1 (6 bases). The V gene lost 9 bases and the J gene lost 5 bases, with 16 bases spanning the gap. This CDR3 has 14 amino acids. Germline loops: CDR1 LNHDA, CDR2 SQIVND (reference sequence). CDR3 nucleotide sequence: TGTGCCAGCCCCCAAACAGGGAAGAATGAAAAACTGTTTTTT. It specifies CASPQTGKNEKLFF.

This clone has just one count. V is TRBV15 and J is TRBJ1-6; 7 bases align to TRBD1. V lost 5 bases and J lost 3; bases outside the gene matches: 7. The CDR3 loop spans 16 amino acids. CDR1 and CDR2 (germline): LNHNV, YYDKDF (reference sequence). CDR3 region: CATSGGQGVYNSPLHF. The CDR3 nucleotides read TGTGCCACCAGCGGAGGGCAGGGGGTCTATAATTCACCCCTCCACTTT.

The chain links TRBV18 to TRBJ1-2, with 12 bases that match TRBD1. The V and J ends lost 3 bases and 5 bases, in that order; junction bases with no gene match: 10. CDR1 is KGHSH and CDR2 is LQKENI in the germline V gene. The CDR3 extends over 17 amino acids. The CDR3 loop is CASSPFRDRGRSYGYTF. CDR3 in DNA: TGTGCCAGCTCACCCTTCCGGGACAGGGGGCGCTCATATGGCTACACCTTC.

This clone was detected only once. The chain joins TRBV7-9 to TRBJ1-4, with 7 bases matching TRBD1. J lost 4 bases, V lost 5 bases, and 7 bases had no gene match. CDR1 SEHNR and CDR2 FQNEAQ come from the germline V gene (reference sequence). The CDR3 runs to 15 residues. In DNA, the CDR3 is TGTGCCAGCAGCGCCGGGACAGACCATAATGAAAAACTGTTTTTT. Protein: CASSAGTDHNEKLFF.

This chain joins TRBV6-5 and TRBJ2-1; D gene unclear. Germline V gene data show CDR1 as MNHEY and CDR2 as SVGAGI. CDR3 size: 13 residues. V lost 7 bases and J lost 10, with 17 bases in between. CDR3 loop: CASTKGIKAEQFF. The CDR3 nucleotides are TGTGCCAGCACTAAAGGAATCAAAGCGGAGCAGTTCTTC.

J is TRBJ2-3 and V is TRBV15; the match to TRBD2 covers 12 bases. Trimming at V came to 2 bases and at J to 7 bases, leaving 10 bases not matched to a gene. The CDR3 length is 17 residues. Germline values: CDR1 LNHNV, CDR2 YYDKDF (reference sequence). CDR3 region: CATSRPRTSGASYTQYF. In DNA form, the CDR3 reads TGTGCCACCAGCAGACCACGGACTAGCGGGGCCTCTTATACGCAGTATTTT.